This T cell receptor beta chain originates from a study of blood T cell repertoires in COVID-19. At the level of the study: Specimens from acute and convalescent COVID-19 originated in the United States, Italy and Spain. Nucleic acid was either cDNA or gDNA, and it came from T cells, B-cell-depleted T cells, or PBMCs.

Per the original methods: Reference gene primer amplification gave estimated nucleated cell counts. This table comes from immunoSEQ multiplex PCR, and its TCRdb copy is limited to in-frame clones, with some not included. The V and J calls and clone size were taken over from that table, and D and trimming were inferred from the DNA. Of around 130,000 clones detected, about four fifths appear once; the ten largest clones hold about a sixth. Trimming took off 0 bases at V and 1 base at J, with 13 bases between the two ends. There are 17 residues in the CDR3. Germline values: CDR1 MNHNS, CDR2 SASEGT. The chain joins TRBV6-1 to TRBJ1-3; a possible D gene is TRBD1 (6 bases). This receptor was identified in a woman aged 45-60 years with acute or convalescent COVID-19. Sequencing used peripheral blood. The CDR3 nucleotides are TGTGCCAGCAGTGAAGCCCACAGGGTAGTGTCTGGAAACACCATATATTTT. Protein product: CASSEAHRVVSGNTIYF.